Presented here are 22 T cell receptor beta chains from one specimen sequenced in a study of T cell responses to AZD1222 COVID-19 vaccine. The data were produced by immunoSEQ multiplex PCR, yet TCRdb's version contains in-frame clones alone and is incomplete. The repertoire holds around 65,000 clones, with 70% to 90% as singletons. The source material was peripheral blood, sampled 28 days after the second AZD1222 dose. Source of these receptors: an adult who received the AZD1222 COVID-19 vaccine.

V usage is TRBV12-5 and J usage is TRBJ2-2; 11 nucleotides match TRBD2. The CDR3 runs 15 residues. The germline V gene has CDR1 LGHNT and CDR2 FRNRAP. With V trimmed by 10 bases and J by 2 bases, 6 bases remained unmatched. In nucleotides, the CDR3 is TGTGCTACCAAGACTAGCGGGGTCAACACCGGGGAGCTGTTTTTT. Residues: CATKTSGVNTGELFF. The whole variable domain, filled in from reference TRBV12-5 and TRBJ2-2, reads DARVTQTPRHKVTEMGQEVTMRCQPILGHNTVFWYRQTMMQGLELLAYFRNRAPLDDSGMPKDRFSAEMPDATLATLKIQPSEPRDSAVYFCATKTSGVNTGELFFGEGSRLTVL.

The chain joins TRBV7-2 to TRBJ1-1; D gene uncertain. There are 11 residues in the CDR3. CDR1 is SGHTA and CDR2 is FQGNSA in the germline V gene. Trimming left V 2 bases short and J 5 bases short, with 3 bases between. CDR3 region: CASSLRTEAFF. The CDR3 coding sequence is TGTGCCAGCAGCTTAAGAACTGAAGCTTTCTTT.

This rearrangement joins TRBV15 to TRBJ2-3, with TRBD2 identical over 10 bases. The CDR3 has 16 residues. Germline V gene sequence: CDR1 LNHNV, CDR2 YYDKDF (reference sequence). The V and J ends lost 0 bases and 3 bases, in that order; junction bases with no gene match: 3. CDR3 nucleotides: TGTGCCACCAGCAGAGATCAACTAGCGGGGACAGATACGCAGTATTTT. It specifies CATSRDQLAGTDTQYF.

The chain joins TRBV6-5 to TRBJ1-1; no firm D call. CDR1 is MNHEY, CDR2 SVGAGI, per germline. The CDR3 runs 14 residues. The germline V and J ends were trimmed by 2 bases and 4 bases, with 11 bases remaining between them. CDR3 DNA sequence: TGTGCCAGCAGTTACGAGTTCCGGGCCACTGAAGCTTTCTTT. This encodes CASSYEFRATEAFF.

This clone was seen more than once but under ten times. The CDR3 here is CASSMDLGSIDEQYF. CDR3 DNA: TGTGCCAGTAGTATGGACCTAGGTTCGATCGACGAGCAGTACTTC. This rearrangement joins TRBV19 to TRBJ2-7; no reliable D call. Trimming took 3 bases from V and 5 from J, leaving 17 bases between them. The CDR3 has 15 amino acids. Germline-derived CDR1 and CDR2 are LNHDA and SQIVND (reference sequence).

The genes are TRBV27 and TRBJ2-3; 9 bases align to TRBD2. The CDR3 contains 17 residues. Germline trimming cut 5 bases from V and 1 base from J; bases unmatched to any gene: 10. Germline V gene lookup returns CDR1 MNHEY and CDR2 SMNVEV (reference sequence). The CDR3 DNA is TGTGCCAGCAGTCAACCCTCTAGCGGGGCCCGCACAGATACGCAGTATTTT. Residues: CASSQPSSGARTDTQYF.

This chain uses TRBV7-9 with TRBJ1-1; D remains unclear. The CDR3 loop spans 13 amino acids. V was cut by 4 bases and J by 3 bases, with 9 bases left in between. Germline CDR1 and CDR2: SEHNR and FQNEAQ (reference sequence). This chain's CDR3 is CASSSGGDTEAFF. DNA for the CDR3: TGTGCCAGCAGCTCCGGCGGTGACACTGAAGCTTTCTTT. The full variable domain, rest sourced from reference TRBV7-9 and TRBJ1-1, is DTGVSQNPRHKITKRGQNVTFRCDPISEHNRLYWYRQTLGQGPEFLTYFQNEAQLEKSRLLSDRFSAERPKGSFSTLEIQRTEQGDSAMYLCASSSGGDTEAFFGQGTRLTVV.

CDR3 in DNA: TGTGCCAGCAGACCTGGGACGGCTTCCGGCTACACCTTC. Translating it yields CASRPGTASGYTF. J is TRBJ1-2 and V is TRBV3-1 (or the pseudogene TRBV3-2); weak D call: TRBD1 (5 bases). The CDR3 length is 13 residues. CDR1 is LGHDT and CDR2 is YNNKEL in the germline V gene (reference sequence). The V end was cut by 6 bases, the J end by 8 bases, with 16 bases between.

This rearrangement joins TRBV6-5 to TRBJ1-2; 9 nucleotides align to TRBD1. V lost 0 bases, J lost 2 bases, and 4 bases stayed unmatched. The CDR3 has 16 amino acids. Germline CDR1 is MNHEY and CDR2 is SVGAGI. Here the CDR3 reads CASSYSGQGINYGYTF. The CDR3 DNA follows: TGTGCCAGCAGTTACTCTGGACAGGGGATCAACTATGGCTACACCTTC.

CDR3 sequence (DNA): TGTGCCGGAGACCAGGGCGGGAGCTACAATGAGCAGTTCTTC. Translation gives CAGDQGGSYNEQFF. V is TRBV21-1 and J is TRBJ2-1; TRBD2, as called in the table, went unchecked against the DNA. TRBV21-1 is listed as a pseudogene. This CDR3 is built from 14 residues.

This chain joins TRBV28 and TRBJ1-5; TRBD1 might be the D (5 bases). Between the trimmed V and J ends, which lost 6 bases and 6 bases, there was a span of 12 bases. Germline lookup yields CDR1 MDHEN and CDR2 SYDVKM. CDR3 length: 13 amino acids. The CDR3 loop is CASRTTDPQPQHF. For the CDR3, the DNA is TGTGCCAGCAGGACGACAGACCCTCAGCCCCAGCATTTT.

The chain is built from TRBV28 and TRBJ1-1; the D is unclear. The CDR3 contains 14 residues. Germline values: CDR1 MDHEN, CDR2 SYDVKM. V was pared by 4 bases and J by 7 bases, with 16 bases between. In DNA, the CDR3 is TGTGCCAGCAGTTCAGGACTCCCTATTCTTGAAGCTTTCTTT. Amino acids: CASSSGLPILEAFF.

The chain employs TRBV2 and TRBJ2-4; TRBD2 matches 7 bases. CDR3 length equals 14 residues. Germline values: CDR1 SNHLY, CDR2 FYNNEI. V lost 5 bases and J lost 7; bases outside the gene matches: 8. The CDR3 sequence: CASSSGVGINIQYF. The CDR3 bases are TGTGCCAGCAGTAGCGGGGTGGGCATTAACATTCAGTACTTC.

The sample holds a few counts of this clone. This chain connects TRBV5-1 to TRBJ1-2, with no clear D. The CDR3 totals 14 residues. Germline CDR1 and CDR2: SGHRS and YFSETQ. Trimming cost V 7 bases and J 0 bases, with 13 bases left between them. CDR3 amino acids: CASAKELANYGYTF. CDR3 DNA sequence: TGCGCCAGCGCAAAAGAGTTAGCTAACTATGGCTACACCTTC. The full variable domain, with the rest looked up from reference TRBV5-1 and TRBJ1-2, is KAGVTQTPRYLIKTRGQQVTLSCSPISGHRSVSWYQQTPGQGLQFLFEYFSETQRNKGNFPGRFSGRQFSNSRSEMNVSTLELGDSALYLCASAKELANYGYTFGSGTRLTVV.

As to this clone: At one of its ends the junction is not consistent with the germline gene, which may arise from a read error. This chain links TRBV3-1 (or the pseudogene TRBV3-2) with TRBJ2-1; 7 bases line up with TRBD1. The CDR3 sequence is 14 residues long. The germline V gene encodes CDR1 LGHDT and CDR2 YNNKEL (reference sequence). The DNA of the CDR3 is TGTGCCAGCAGTCGACAGGGCTCCGACAATGAGCAGTTCTTC. This encodes CASSRQGSDNEQFF.

This clone was seen once. The gene calls are TRBV5-4 and TRBJ2-3; the match to TRBD2 covers 11 bases. The ends lost 0 bases at V and 2 bases at J; junction bases unmatched: 2. From germline, CDR1 is SGHNT and CDR2 YYREEE (reference sequence). CDR3 size: 16 residues. CDR3 sequence (DNA): TGTGCCAGCAGCTTGGCTAGCGGGGGGACCACAGATACGCAGTATTTT. Residues: CASSLASGGTTDTQYF.

The chain is built from TRBV7-2 and TRBJ1-5; D unclear. Looked up from germline, CDR1 is SGHTA and CDR2 is FQGNSA. CDR3 size: 15 residues. V lost 4 bases, J lost 3 bases, and 13 bases lay in between. The chain's CDR3 is CASSYLVGLNQPQHF. The CDR3 DNA sequence: TGTGCCAGCAGCTACCTAGTGGGCCTCAATCAGCCCCAGCATTTT.

The chain uses TRBV6-5 and TRBJ1-5, with D possibly being TRBD1 (5 bases). CDR1 is MNHEY and CDR2 is SVGAGI in the germline V gene. The CDR3 spans 15 residues. With 6 bases removed from V and 6 bases from J, the gap between germline ends came to 18 bases. This CDR3 reads CASSPSGGEGQPQHF. CDR3 nucleotides: TGTGCCAGCAGCCCGAGTGGGGGTGAGGGTCAGCCCCAGCATTTT.

CDR3 nucleotides: TGCAGTGCTACTGACAGGATTCCCTACGAGCAGTACTTC. Encoded protein: CSATDRIPYEQYF. The genes are TRBV20-1 and TRBJ2-7; a possible D gene is TRBD1 (6 bases). Trimming took 4 bases from V and 2 from J, leaving 12 bases between them. CDR3 length equals 13 residues. The germline gives CDR1 DFQATT, CDR2 SNEGSKA (reference sequence).

The gene calls are TRBV3-1 (or the pseudogene TRBV3-2) and TRBJ2-7; TRBD1 aligns across 12 bases. Germline assignment: CDR1 LGHDT and CDR2 YNNKEL (reference sequence). V trimming: 0 bases; J trimming: 5 bases; junction bases outside the gene matches: 5. The CDR3 loop spans 16 amino acids. CDR3 bases: TGTGCCAGCAGCCAAGAGTGGGGGGACAGGGGGCACGAGCAGTACTTC. It encodes CASSQEWGDRGHEQYF.

In this sample, this clone turned up a few times. The chain combines TRBV29-1 with TRBJ1-2, with D possibly matching TRBD1 (5 bases). This CDR3 has 11 amino acids. V was shortened by 4 bases and J by 13 bases, with 16 bases between the two germline ends. Germline CDR1 reads SQVTM; CDR2 reads ANQGSEA. The CDR3 spells CSVVREGQGTF. DNA of the CDR3: TGCAGCGTTGTCAGGGAGGGGCAGGGCACCTTC. The entire variable domain, with the rest obtained from reference TRBV29-1 and TRBJ1-2, is as follows: SAVISQKPSRDICQRGTSLTIQCQVDSQVTMMFWYRQQPGQSLTLIATANQGSEATYESGFVIDKFPISRPNLTFSTLTVSNMSPEDSSIYLCSVVREGQGTFGSGTRLTVV.

This chain uses TRBV28 with TRBJ2-7; 11 bases match TRBD1. The junction had 7 bases not matched to a gene; V was cut back by 6 bases and J by 3 bases. Looked up from germline, CDR1 is MDHEN and CDR2 is SYDVKM. This CDR3 has 15 amino acids. The CDR3 DNA reads as TGTGCCAGCAGCCCCTGGACAGGGGGCATCTACGAGCAGTACTTC. Protein: CASSPWTGGIYEQYF.